This T cell receptor (beta chain) was retrieved from a study of T cell responses to AZD1222 COVID-19 vaccine. Study conclusions and caveats: Unmutated variant regions are reportedly the target of nearly half of TCRs that are spike-specific.

The ends lost 4 bases at V and 10 bases at J; junction bases unmatched: 17. The CDR3 is 16 amino acids. Germline V gene lookup returns CDR1 LGHDT and CDR2 YNNKEL (reference sequence). On this clone: Its antigen is not identified.

The method was immunoSEQ multiplex PCR; TCRdb's version includes in-frame clones alone and lacks a portion of them. Here the sample spans around 140,000 clones, roughly 85% being singletons. This sequence was found in an adult who received the MenACWY meningococcal vaccine as a control. The rearrangement links TRBV3-1 (or the pseudogene TRBV3-2) to TRBJ1-2, with 8 nucleotides matching TRBD1. Sequences were derived from peripheral blood, sampled 28 days after the second dose of the MenACWY control vaccine. CDR3 amino acids: CASSRPLAGQGFFYTF. The CDR3 coding sequence is TGTGCCAGCAGCCGCCCGCTGGCAGGACAGGGATTTTTCTACACCTTC.